These 2 T cell receptor beta chains were sequenced from one sample in a study of patients and donors after allogeneic stem cell transplantation. TCRdb ran MiXCR on the RT-PCR reads and lists one entry per CDR3 protein. The data show hundreds of thousands of distinct CDR3 sequences, roughly 16% seen once. Sequencing input: blood, either unsorted or a sorted T cell fraction (not recorded which). The receptors derive from a human donor who was either an allogeneic HSCT recipient or a stem cell or donor lymphocyte infusion donor (not recorded which). It is not recorded whose cells these are; they may come from a transplant donor.

The J gene is TRBJ1-2, the V gene TRBV9; TRBD1 matches 8 bases. V was clipped by 4 bases and J by 1 base; unmatched bases: 12. The CDR3 loop spans 17 amino acids. The germline gives CDR1 SGDLS, CDR2 YYNGEE. The CDR3: CASSLTGTGNLNYGYTF. The CDR3 nucleotides are TGTGCCAGCAGCTTGACCGGGACAGGAAACCTTAACTATGGCTACACCTTC. The variable domain in full, with the rest retrieved from reference TRBV9 and TRBJ1-2, is DSGVTQTPKHLITATGQRVTLRCSPRSGDLSVYWYQQSLDQGLQFLIQYYNGEERAKGNILERFSAQQFPDLHSELNLSSLELGDSALYFCASSLTGTGNLNYGYTFGSGTRLTVV.

This clonotype was seen more than once but under ten times. CDR3 nucleotides: TGTGCCAGCAGCTTAGGACCGTTGCTTGAGCAGTTCTTC. Its protein product is CASSLGPLLEQFF. This chain links TRBV7-9 with TRBJ2-1, with D unclear. Germline V CDR1 and CDR2: SEHNR, FQNEAQ (reference sequence). Trimming took 1 base from V and 9 from J, leaving 10 bases between them. The CDR3 contains 13 residues.